This T cell receptor (beta chain) was profiled in a study of regulatory T cells in long-lasting Graves disease. Whole-study context: Prior antithyroid drug treatment in newly diagnosed Graves' patients lasted under 3 months.

Time point indicated: newly diagnosed GD, antithyroid drugs for less than 3 months. PBMC RNA was the source of the TCR library. CDR3 length equals 13 residues. Germline V lookup: CDR1 MDHEN, CDR2 SYDVKM. Trimming left V 7 bases short and J 11 bases short, with 18 bases between. Library construction for TCR beta used iRepertoire HTBI primers and Arm-PCR of CDR3 regions. TCRdb used MiXCR to reprocess the multiplex PCR reads, holding one entry per CDR3 protein. The sample lists around 480,000 distinct CDR3 sequences, about 16% occurring once. This sample also belongs to another study, concerning T cells in Graves' hyperthyroidism and ophthalmopathy.

This TCR derives from a man aged 40-49 years with Graves disease. This specimen was peripheral blood mononuclear cells (PBMCs), taken at new diagnosis, from a patient treated with antithyroid drugs. The chain recombines TRBV28 with TRBJ1-5; no clear D gene. CDR3 DNA sequence: TGTGCCAGCACCGTTATAGGGAAGCAGTCCCAGCATTTT. Translated, it gives CASTVIGKQSQHF.